This T cell receptor (beta chain) was retrieved from a study of blood T cell repertoires in COVID-19. Overall study context: T cells, B-cell-depleted T cells, or PBMCs provided the cDNA or gDNA that served as material.

The CDR3 contains 14 residues. Germline loops: CDR1 ENHRY, CDR2 SYGVKD. The J segment lost 7 bases and the V segment lost 11 bases, leaving 15 bases of the junction unmatched. This clone showed up just a few times. Measured with immunoSEQ multiplex PCR; TCRdb has only the in-frame clones, and not every one. The sample yields about 70,000 clones, approximately 84% seen once. The sequencing sample was made of peripheral blood. This receptor was identified in a human donor in a cohort sampled during active COVID-19. The chain combines TRBV10-3 with TRBJ2-5; 8 bases are shared with TRBD2. This CDR3 is CAANPGTSEGTQYF. The CDR3 nucleotides read TGTGCCGCAAACCCCGGGACTAGTGAGGGGACCCAGTACTTC.